What follows are 31 T cell receptor beta chains derived from one specimen sequenced in a study of blood T cell repertoires in COVID-19. TCRdb keeps only in-frame clones here, not all; method: immunoSEQ multiplex PCR. The data contain about 240,000 clones, 65% to 90% of them singletons. Sequenced input: peripheral blood. These receptors all come from a man aged 50-60 years with COVID-19, enrolled during active disease.

V and J are TRBV5-5 and TRBJ2-5, with D perhaps TRBD2 (5 bases). The V end lost 4 bases, the J end lost 3 bases, and 10 bases lay between the germline ends. CDR3 length equals 13 residues. Germline lookup yields CDR1 SGHKS and CDR2 YYEKEE (reference sequence). The CDR3 nucleotides read TGTGCCAGCAGCGAGGGTTTGGAAGAGACCCAGTACTTC. Translated, it gives CASSEGLEETQYF.

V usage is TRBV19 and J usage is TRBJ2-3; 7 bases match TRBD1. In germline, CDR1 is LNHDA, CDR2 SQIVND (reference sequence). Germline trimming cut 10 bases from V and 0 bases from J; bases unmatched to any gene: 10. This CDR3 region has 15 residues. CDR3 sequence reads: CATTLRQGSTDTQYF. The CDR3 DNA sequence: TGTGCCACCACCCTACGACAGGGTAGCACAGATACGCAGTATTTT.

This clone was seen more than once but under ten times. V gene TRBV13 combines with J gene TRBJ1-2; no clear D. Trimming stripped 0 bases from V and 1 base from J, with 3 bases between. There are 13 residues in the CDR3. Germline V gene lookup returns CDR1 PRHDT and CDR2 FYEKMQ (reference sequence). The chain's CDR3 is CASSLGVNYGYTF. In nucleotides, the CDR3 is TGTGCCAGCAGCTTAGGCGTTAACTATGGCTACACCTTC.

The chain links TRBV6-6 to TRBJ2-7; 7 bases agree with TRBD1. This CDR3 is 14 amino acids long. CDR1 MNHNY and CDR2 SVGAGI come from the germline V gene (reference sequence). Unmatched junction bases numbered 10, after V lost 5 bases and J lost 6 bases. Here the CDR3 reads CASSHHPTGPEQYF. The DNA for the CDR3 is TGTGCCAGCAGTCACCACCCGACAGGGCCCGAGCAGTACTTC.

CDR3 sequence (DNA): TGTGCCAGCAGCTCTCCGGGACAGAATACAGATACGCAGTATTTT. Its translation: CASSSPGQNTDTQYF. The chain carries TRBV5-4 and TRBJ2-3, with 7 positions matching TRBD1. The ends lost 3 bases at V and 3 bases at J; junction bases unmatched: 7. The CDR3 spans 15 residues. Germline V gene lookup returns CDR1 SGHNT and CDR2 YYREEE (reference sequence).

V usage is TRBV13 and J usage is TRBJ2-3, with TRBD1 as a possible D gene (6 bases). There are 16 residues in the CDR3. V lost 5 bases to trimming and J lost 4 bases, with 19 bases between them. CDR1 and CDR2 (germline): PRHDT, FYEKMQ (reference sequence). For the CDR3, the DNA is TGTGCCAGCAGCACACCGGGACACCCCGGCGCAGATACGCAGTATTTT. Translated: CASSTPGHPGADTQYF.

This clone came up a few times. The chain is built from TRBV27 and TRBJ2-1, with 9 positions matching TRBD1. This CDR3 has 15 residues. From germline, CDR1 is MNHEY and CDR2 SMNVEV (reference sequence). Losses at the gene ends were 4 bases for V and 2 bases for J; bases not matched to a gene: 3. The chain's CDR3 is CASSWGQGAYNEQFF. In DNA, the CDR3 is TGTGCCAGCAGTTGGGGACAGGGAGCCTACAATGAGCAGTTCTTC.

As DNA, the CDR3 is TGTGCCAGCAGCCGGGGGAGCTCCTACGAGCAGTACTTC. Amino acid sequence: CASSRGSSYEQYF. The chain couples TRBV27 to TRBJ2-7; D might be TRBD2 (6 bases). The V end was cut by 6 bases, the J end by 0 bases, with 9 bases between. The CDR3 has 13 residues. Germline CDR1 is MNHEY and CDR2 is SMNVEV (reference sequence).

The chain has TRBV23-1 and TRBJ2-7; TRBD1 matches at 8 bases. TRBV23-1 is reported as an ORF; its role is uncertain. The ends lost 3 bases at V and 7 bases at J; junction bases unmatched: 5. The CDR3 loop spans 13 amino acids. The CDR3, as DNA: TGCGCCAGCAGTCACCAGGGGGCCTTGGAGCAGTACTTC. It specifies CASSHQGALEQYF.

CDR3 protein: CASSQDRTSGVGTQYF. In nucleotides, the CDR3 is TGCGCCAGCAGCCAAGATCGAACTAGCGGGGTGGGTACGCAGTATTTT. The chain recombines TRBV4-3 with TRBJ2-3, with 10 bases matching TRBD2. With V trimmed by 0 bases and J by 8 bases, 8 bases remained unmatched. The CDR3 loop spans 16 amino acids. The germline V gene has CDR1 LGHNA and CDR2 YSLEER.

Notes on this clone: Other DNA sequences in the same sample also yield this CDR3. The chain recombines TRBV5-1 with TRBJ1-1; maybe TRBD1 (5 bases). The CDR3 extends over 14 amino acids. The germline V gene has CDR1 SGHRS and CDR2 YFSETQ. The germline V and J ends were trimmed by 0 bases and 1 base, with 7 bases remaining between them. The CDR3: CASSLVGQNTEAFF. For the CDR3, the DNA is TGCGCCAGCAGCTTGGTCGGACAGAACACTGAAGCTTTCTTT.

The chain has TRBV28 and TRBJ2-7; TRBD2 is a possible D gene (5 bases). This CDR3 is built from 15 residues. CDR1 is MDHEN and CDR2 is SYDVKM in the germline V gene. With 2 bases removed from V and 1 base from J, the gap between germline ends came to 12 bases. CDR3 in amino acids: CASSLEGPLSYEQYF. DNA of the CDR3: TGTGCCAGCAGTTTAGAGGGTCCCCTTTCCTACGAGCAGTACTTC. The complete variable domain, with remaining parts taken from reference TRBV28 and TRBJ2-7, reads DVKVTQSSRYLVKRTGEKVFLECVQDMDHENMFWYRQDPGLGLRLIYFSYDVKMKEKGDIPEGYSVSREKKERFSLILESASTNQTSMYLCASSLEGPLSYEQYFGPGTRLTVT.

This rearrangement joins TRBV9 to TRBJ2-5, with a possible D match to TRBD1 (7 bases). Germline-derived CDR1 and CDR2 are SGDLS and YYNGEE. The ends were cut back, 4 bases at V and 5 bases at J, with 12 bases in the middle. CDR3 size: 13 residues. CDR3 amino acids: CASSPGGWETQYF. The CDR3 DNA follows: TGTGCCAGCAGCCCAGGGGGGTGGGAGACCCAGTACTTC.

This clone was recorded once. V usage is TRBV3-1 (or the pseudogene TRBV3-2) and J usage is TRBJ2-2, with TRBD1 matching 10 bases. After removal of 1 base from V and 3 bases from J, the junction contained 5 bases not matched to a gene. The CDR3 is made up of 17 amino acids. Per germline, CDR1 LGHDT and CDR2 YNNKEL (reference sequence). The CDR3 nucleotides read TGTGCCAGCAGCCAAGGCCGGACAGGGGGAGACACCGGGGAGCTGTTTTTT. This encodes CASSQGRTGGDTGELFF.

The rearrangement joins TRBV30 to TRBJ2-5, with 7 bases fitting TRBD1. The CDR3 has 16 residues. Unmatched junction bases numbered 15, after V lost 3 bases and J lost 5 bases. The germline CDR1 and CDR2 sequences are GTSNPN and SVGIG (reference sequence). The CDR3 region is CAWRELGTVRSETQYF. CDR3 in DNA: TGTGCCTGGAGGGAACTTGGGACAGTTCGATCGGAGACCCAGTACTTC.

This clone has a single count. This chain joins TRBV13 and TRBJ2-5, with 7 bases matching TRBD2. The germline V gene encodes CDR1 PRHDT and CDR2 FYEKMQ (reference sequence). This CDR3 is built from 14 residues. The V gene end was trimmed by 2 bases and the J gene end by 3 bases; junction bases not matched to a gene: 3. The CDR3 DNA reads TGTGCCAGCAGCTTACGGACTAGGGAAGAGACCCAGTACTTC. Translation gives CASSLRTREETQYF.

The rearrangement joins TRBV5-4 to TRBJ2-2; 10 bases are shared with TRBD2. The junction had 6 bases not matched to a gene; V was cut back by 4 bases and J by 3 bases. Germline V gives CDR1 SGHNT, CDR2 YYREEE (reference sequence). The CDR3 loop spans 16 amino acids. The CDR3 DNA follows: TGTGCCAGCAGCCCCCGAGCGGGGGGGTACACCGGGGAGCTGTTTTTT. This encodes CASSPRAGGYTGELFF.

This clone was seen a handful of times. The chain has TRBV25-1 and TRBJ2-7; possible D gene TRBD1, 5 bases. This CDR3 is built from 12 residues. The germline V and J ends were trimmed by 2 bases and 6 bases, with 8 bases remaining between them. Germline assignment: CDR1 MGHDK and CDR2 SYGVNS. CDR3 coding DNA: TGTGCCAGCAGTGAAACAGACAGCGAGCAGTACTTC. Encoded protein: CASSETDSEQYF.

The rearrangement links TRBV3-1 (or the pseudogene TRBV3-2) to TRBJ1-1; D uncertain. V gave up 0 bases and J gave up 5 bases, with 4 bases separating them. CDR1 is LGHDT and CDR2 is YNNKEL in the germline V gene (reference sequence). The CDR3 is made up of 12 amino acids. The CDR3 protein is CASSQDMTEAFF. The DNA for the CDR3 is TGTGCCAGCAGCCAAGATATGACTGAAGCTTTCTTT.

The chain carries TRBV28 and TRBJ2-3; weak D call: TRBD1 (6 bases). The CDR3 is made up of 14 amino acids. The V gene lost 8 bases and the J gene lost 7 bases, with 19 bases spanning the gap. Per the germline V gene, CDR1 is MDHEN and CDR2 is SYDVKM. DNA for the CDR3: TGTGCCAGCTACGGACAGAAGACGTCAAATACGCAGTATTTT. Residues: CASYGQKTSNTQYF.

V is TRBV27 and J is TRBJ1-2; D perhaps matches TRBD1 (5 bases). The CDR3 has 14 amino acids. The ends were cut back, 3 bases at V and 7 bases at J, with 15 bases in the middle. CDR1 is MNHEY, CDR2 SMNVEV, per germline (reference sequence). The CDR3 nucleotides are TGTGCCAGCAGTTTCCAGCCAGGGTCTGGTGGCTACACCTTC. Protein: CASSFQPGSGGYTF.

The V gene is TRBV18, the J gene TRBJ2-7; 7 nucleotides match TRBD1. The CDR3 length is 12 residues. The germline V gene has CDR1 KGHSH and CDR2 LQKENI. The V and J ends lost 6 bases and 6 bases, in that order; junction bases with no gene match: 5. CDR3 nucleotide sequence: TGTGCCAGCTCGTCACAGGGGCGCGAGCAGTACTTC. It is translated as CASSSQGREQYF.

The chain uses TRBV6-5 and TRBJ1-4; the match to TRBD1 covers 10 bases. The germline CDR1 and CDR2 sequences are MNHEY and SVGAGI. The CDR3 sequence is 14 residues long. Trimming cost V 6 bases and J 7 bases; bases outside gene matches: 5. CDR3 residues: CASSHDRGLEKLFF. The CDR3, as DNA: TGTGCCAGCAGCCACGACAGGGGGCTTGAAAAACTGTTTTTT.

This rearrangement joins TRBV9 to TRBJ1-2; 10 positions match TRBD1. The ends lost 0 bases at V and 8 bases at J; junction bases unmatched: 4. The length of the CDR3 is 14 residues. Germline assignment: CDR1 SGDLS and CDR2 YYNGEE. DNA of the CDR3: TGTGCCAGCAGCGTAGGACAGGGGGCGTGGGGCTACACCTTC. Translating gives CASSVGQGAWGYTF. Variable domain in full (rest from reference TRBV9 and TRBJ1-2): DSGVTQTPKHLITATGQRVTLRCSPRSGDLSVYWYQQSLDQGLQFLIQYYNGEERAKGNILERFSAQQFPDLHSELNLSSLELGDSALYFCASSVGQGAWGYTFGSGTRLTVV.

The gene calls are TRBV3-1 (or the pseudogene TRBV3-2) and TRBJ2-2, with TRBD1 matching 9 bases. The CDR3 is made up of 16 amino acids. V was pared by 3 bases and J by 4 bases, with 6 bases of the junction left unmatched. Looked up from germline, CDR1 is LGHDT and CDR2 is YNNKEL (reference sequence). CDR3 region: CASSQGQGSSTGELFF. CDR3 DNA: TGTGCCAGCAGCCAGGGACAGGGTTCAAGCACCGGGGAGCTGTTTTTT.

This rearrangement joins TRBV3-1 (or the pseudogene TRBV3-2) to TRBJ2-3; 9 bases agree with TRBD2. This CDR3 is 16 amino acids long. J gave up 6 bases and V 0 bases, and 7 bases lay outside the gene matches. Germline V gene sequence: CDR1 LGHDT, CDR2 YNNKEL (reference sequence). The CDR3: CASSQEGRGGPDTQYF. The CDR3 coding sequence is TGTGCCAGCAGCCAAGAGGGGCGGGGGGGGCCCGATACGCAGTATTTT.

The J gene is TRBJ2-3, the V gene TRBV12-3 or TRBV12-4, with D possibly being TRBD1 (5 bases). The CDR3 length is 13 residues. V was shortened by 2 bases and J by 14 bases, with 17 bases between the two germline ends. The CDR3 region has the DNA TGTGCCAGCAGTTTACTTCGGTCAGGGTTTTCGTATTTT. Amino acid sequence: CASSLLRSGFSYF.

The chain links TRBV5-4 to TRBJ1-1; D perhaps matches TRBD1 (5 bases). V shed 5 bases and J shed 4 bases, with 15 bases lying between them. The CDR3 is 14 amino acids. Germline CDR1 is SGHNT and CDR2 is YYREEE (reference sequence). In DNA form, the CDR3 reads TGTGCCAGCAGGGGAGGGAGTAGGGGCACTGAAGCTTTCTTT. Protein product: CASRGGSRGTEAFF.

This chain connects TRBV28 to TRBJ2-5; tentatively, D is TRBD2 (6 bases). The CDR3 contains 13 residues. V gave up 7 bases and J gave up 3 bases, with 12 bases separating them. CDR1 and CDR2 (germline): MDHEN, SYDVKM. DNA of the CDR3: TGTGCCAGCATAACGGGGGTGGAAGAGACCCAGTACTTC. Translation gives CASITGVEETQYF.

The genes are TRBV19 and TRBJ2-7; tentatively, D is TRBD1 (6 bases). Germline CDR1 LNHDA, CDR2 SQIVND (reference sequence). V shed 4 bases and J shed 6 bases, with 16 bases lying between them. The CDR3 is made up of 14 amino acids. CDR3 in amino acids: CASSRQDPLGEQYF. Written as DNA, the CDR3 is TGTGCCAGTAGTAGACAGGACCCGTTAGGCGAGCAGTACTTC.

The chain has TRBV19 and TRBJ1-2, with unresolved D. V was shortened by 1 base and J by 3 bases, with 9 bases between the two germline ends. This CDR3 has 14 amino acids. Germline V gives CDR1 LNHDA, CDR2 SQIVND (reference sequence). DNA for the CDR3: TGTGCCAGTAGTATAGTGCACATCGACTATGGCTACACCTTC. Amino acids: CASSIVHIDYGYTF.